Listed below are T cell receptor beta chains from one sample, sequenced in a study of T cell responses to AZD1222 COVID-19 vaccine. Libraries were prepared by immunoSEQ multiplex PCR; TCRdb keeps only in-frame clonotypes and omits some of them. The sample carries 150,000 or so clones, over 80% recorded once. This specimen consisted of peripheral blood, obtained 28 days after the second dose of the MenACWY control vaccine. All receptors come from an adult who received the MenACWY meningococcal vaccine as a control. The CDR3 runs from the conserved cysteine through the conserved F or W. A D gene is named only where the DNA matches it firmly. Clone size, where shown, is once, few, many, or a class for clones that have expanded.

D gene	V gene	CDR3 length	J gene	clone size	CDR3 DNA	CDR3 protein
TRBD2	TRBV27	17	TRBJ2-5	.	TGTGCCAGCAGTTCTGGGACTAGCGGGAGTATGAGGGAGACCCAGTACTTC	CASSSGTSGSMRETQYF
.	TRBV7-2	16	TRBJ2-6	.	TGTGCCAGCAGTTCGCAGGGAATCGGCGGGGCCAACGTCCTGACTTTC	CASSSQGIGGANVLTF
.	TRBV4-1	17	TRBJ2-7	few	TGCGCCAGCAGCCCGATTCGGGGGCCCACCCTCTCCTACGAGCAGTACTTC	CASSPIRGPTLSYEQYF
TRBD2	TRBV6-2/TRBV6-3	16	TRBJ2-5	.	TGTGCCAGCAGTTCTAAGCGGGAGTTTATCGGAGAGACCCAGTACTTC	CASSSKREFIGETQYF
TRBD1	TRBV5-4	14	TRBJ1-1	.	TGTGCCAGCGGCAACGGGGCAGGGGGCACTGAAGCTTTCTTT	CASGNGAGGTEAFF
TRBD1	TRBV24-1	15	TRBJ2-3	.	TGTGCCACCAGTGATTGGACAGGGGCTCCAGATACGCAGTATTTT	CATSDWTGAPDTQYF
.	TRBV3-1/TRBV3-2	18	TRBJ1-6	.	TGTGCCAGCAGCCAAGATGACCCTAGGGGTTTGGGTAATTCACCCCTCCACTTT	CASSQDDPRGLGNSPLHF
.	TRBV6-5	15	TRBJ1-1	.	TGTGCCAGCAGTTACTCGAGCCGAGGGGACACTGAAGCTTTCTTT	CASSYSSRGDTEAFF
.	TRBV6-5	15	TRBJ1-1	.	TGTGCCAGCAGTTACTACGCGACAGGTCGCACTGAAGCTTTCTTT	CASSYYATGRTEAFF
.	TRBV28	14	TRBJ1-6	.	TGTGCCAGCAGACGGGAGACTTGGGCATCACCCCTCCACTTT	CASRRETWASPLHF
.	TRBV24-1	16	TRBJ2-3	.	TGTGCCACCAGTGATAAACTTGGGACTTCGGGAGATACGCAGTATTTT	CATSDKLGTSGDTQYF
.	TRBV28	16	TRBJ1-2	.	TGTGCCAGCACCCGAGATGCCACAGCCTCCTTCTATGGCTACACCTTC	CASTRDATASFYGYTF
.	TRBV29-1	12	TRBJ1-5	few	TGCAGCGCCAAAAAGGCTGGGCAGCCCCAGCATTTT	CSAKKAGQPQHF
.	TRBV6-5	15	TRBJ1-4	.	TGTGCCAGCACCCACGGGGGTGCAACTAATGAAAAACTGTTTTTT	CASTHGGATNEKLFF
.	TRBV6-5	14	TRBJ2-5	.	TGTGCCAGCAGTTTCCTGACAGTCGCCGCGACCCAGTACTTC	CASSFLTVAATQYF
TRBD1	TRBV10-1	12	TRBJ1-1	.	TGCGCCAGCAGTGATGAATGGACAGGAGCTTTCTTT	CASSDEWTGAFF
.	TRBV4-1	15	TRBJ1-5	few	TGCGCCAGCAGCCAAGGGGTTGGGGGAGATCAGCCCCAGCATTTT	CASSQGVGGDQPQHF
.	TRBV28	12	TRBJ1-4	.	TGTGCCAGCAGGCCCTTTGGAGAAAAACTGTTTTTT	CASRPFGEKLFF
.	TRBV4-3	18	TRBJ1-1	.	TGCGCCAGCAGCCAAGAAAGGTTTTATAGCCTTTGGAACACTGAAGCTTTCTTT	CASSQERFYSLWNTEAFF
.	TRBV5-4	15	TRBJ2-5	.	TGTGCCAGCAGCAGGAGAGTAGGGGGACGGGAGACCCAGTACTTC	CASSRRVGGRETQYF